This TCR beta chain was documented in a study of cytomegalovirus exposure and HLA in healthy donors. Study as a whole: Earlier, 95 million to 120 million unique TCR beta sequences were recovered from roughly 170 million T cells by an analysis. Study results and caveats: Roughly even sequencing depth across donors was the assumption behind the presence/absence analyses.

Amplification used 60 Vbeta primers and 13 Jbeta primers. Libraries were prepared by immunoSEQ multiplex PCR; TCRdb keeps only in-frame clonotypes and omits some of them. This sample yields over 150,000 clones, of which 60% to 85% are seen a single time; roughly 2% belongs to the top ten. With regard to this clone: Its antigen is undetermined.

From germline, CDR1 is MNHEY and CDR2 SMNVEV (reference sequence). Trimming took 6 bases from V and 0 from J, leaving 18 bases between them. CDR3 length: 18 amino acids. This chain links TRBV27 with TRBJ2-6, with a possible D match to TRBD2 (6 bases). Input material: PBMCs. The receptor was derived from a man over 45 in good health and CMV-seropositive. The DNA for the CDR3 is TGTGCCAGCAGGAGGTGGGGGGTGGAGGGCTCTGGGGCCAACGTCCTGACTTTC. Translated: CASRRWGVEGSGANVLTF.